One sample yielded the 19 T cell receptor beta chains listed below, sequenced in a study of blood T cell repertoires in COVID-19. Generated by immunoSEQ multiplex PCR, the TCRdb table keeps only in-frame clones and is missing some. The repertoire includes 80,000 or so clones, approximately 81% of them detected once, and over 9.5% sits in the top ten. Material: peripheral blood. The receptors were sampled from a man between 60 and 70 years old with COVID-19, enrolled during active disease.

For the CDR3, the DNA is TGTGCCAGCAGTTTAATGGGGGGTAGCAATCAGCCCCAGCATTTT. Protein product: CASSLMGGSNQPQHF. The V gene is TRBV27, the J gene TRBJ1-5; D is perhaps TRBD1 (5 bases). V lost 2 bases, J lost 0 bases, and 8 bases lay in between. This CDR3 has 15 residues. The germline gives CDR1 MNHEY, CDR2 SMNVEV (reference sequence).

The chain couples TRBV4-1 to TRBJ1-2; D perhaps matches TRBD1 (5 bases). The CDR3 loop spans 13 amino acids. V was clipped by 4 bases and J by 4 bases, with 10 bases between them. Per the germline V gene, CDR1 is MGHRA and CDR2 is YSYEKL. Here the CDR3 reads CASSLSGGYGYTF. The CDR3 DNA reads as TGCGCCAGCAGCCTTTCGGGGGGCTATGGCTACACCTTC.

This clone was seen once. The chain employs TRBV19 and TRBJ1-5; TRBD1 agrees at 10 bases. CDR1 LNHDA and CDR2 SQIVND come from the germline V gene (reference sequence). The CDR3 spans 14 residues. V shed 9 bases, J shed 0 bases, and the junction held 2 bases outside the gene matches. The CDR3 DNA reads TGTGCCAGCGACAGGGGGCCTAGCAATCAGCCCCAGCATTTT. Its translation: CASDRGPSNQPQHF.

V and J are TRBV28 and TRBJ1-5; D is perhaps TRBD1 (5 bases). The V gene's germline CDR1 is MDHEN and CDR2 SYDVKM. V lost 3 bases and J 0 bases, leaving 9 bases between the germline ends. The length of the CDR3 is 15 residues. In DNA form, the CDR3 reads TGTGCCAGCAGTTTTAAAGGGGATAGCAATCAGCCCCAGCATTTT. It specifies CASSFKGDSNQPQHF.

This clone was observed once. This chain's CDR3 is CASSPEGRGLYEQYF. The CDR3 nucleotides are TGCGCCAGCAGCCCGGAGGGCCGGGGTTTATACGAGCAGTACTTC. This rearrangement joins TRBV5-1 to TRBJ2-7; weak D call: TRBD2 (6 bases). This CDR3 is 15 amino acids long. The germline V and J ends were trimmed by 4 bases and 4 bases, with 18 bases remaining between them. CDR1 and CDR2 from the germline V gene are SGHRS and YFSETQ.

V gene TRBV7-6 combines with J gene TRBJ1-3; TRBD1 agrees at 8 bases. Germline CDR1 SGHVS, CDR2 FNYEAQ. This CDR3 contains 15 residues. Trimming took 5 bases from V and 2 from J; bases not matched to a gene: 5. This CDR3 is CASSPQDRAGNTIYF. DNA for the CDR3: TGTGCCAGCAGCCCCCAGGACAGGGCTGGAAACACCATATATTTT.

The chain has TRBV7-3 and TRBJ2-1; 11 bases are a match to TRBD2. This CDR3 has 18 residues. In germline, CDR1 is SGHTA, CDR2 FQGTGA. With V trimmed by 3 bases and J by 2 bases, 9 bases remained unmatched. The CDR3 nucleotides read TGTGCCAGCAGCTTGCGGGGACTAGCGGAGTCGGCCTACAATGAGCAGTTCTTC. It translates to CASSLRGLAESAYNEQFF.

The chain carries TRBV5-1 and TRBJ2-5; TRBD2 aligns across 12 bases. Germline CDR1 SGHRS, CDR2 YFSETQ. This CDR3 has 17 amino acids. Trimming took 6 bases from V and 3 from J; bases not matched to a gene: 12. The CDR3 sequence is CASTRNIGLAGKETQYF. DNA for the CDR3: TGCGCCAGCACCCGGAATATAGGACTAGCGGGAAAAGAGACCCAGTACTTC. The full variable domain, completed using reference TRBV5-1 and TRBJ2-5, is KAGVTQTPRYLIKTRGQQVTLSCSPISGHRSVSWYQQTPGQGLQFLFEYFSETQRNKGNFPGRFSGRQFSNSRSEMNVSTLELGDSALYLCASTRNIGLAGKETQYFGPGTRLLVL.

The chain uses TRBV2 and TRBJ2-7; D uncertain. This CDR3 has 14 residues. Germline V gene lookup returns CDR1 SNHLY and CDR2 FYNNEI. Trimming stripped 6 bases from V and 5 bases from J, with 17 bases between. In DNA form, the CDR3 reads TGTGCCAGCAGGCCGTCCACTTCTTCGGACGAGCAGTACTTC. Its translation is CASRPSTSSDEQYF.

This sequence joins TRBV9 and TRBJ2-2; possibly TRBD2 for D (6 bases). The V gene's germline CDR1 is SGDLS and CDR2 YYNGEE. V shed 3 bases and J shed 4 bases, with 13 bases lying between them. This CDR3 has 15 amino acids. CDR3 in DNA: TGTGCCAGCAGCGCCCCGGGGGACGGCACCGGGGAGCTGTTTTTT. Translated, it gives CASSAPGDGTGELFF.

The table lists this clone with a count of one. The CDR3 region is CASSTTGLGNTIYF. The CDR3 DNA reads as TGCGCCAGCAGCACTACAGGGCTTGGAAACACCATATATTTT. J is TRBJ1-3 and V is TRBV5-1; tentatively, D is TRBD1 (6 bases). This CDR3 region has 14 residues. The V end was cut by 4 bases, the J end by 3 bases, with 11 bases between. Germline lookup yields CDR1 SGHRS and CDR2 YFSETQ.

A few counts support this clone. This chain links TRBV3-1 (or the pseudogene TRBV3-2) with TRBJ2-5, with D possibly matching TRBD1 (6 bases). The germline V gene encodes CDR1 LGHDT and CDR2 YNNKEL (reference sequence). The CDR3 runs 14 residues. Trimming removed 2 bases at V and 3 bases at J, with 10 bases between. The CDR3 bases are TGTGCCAGCAGCCAACGGACAGTCAAAGAGACCCAGTACTTC. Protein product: CASSQRTVKETQYF.

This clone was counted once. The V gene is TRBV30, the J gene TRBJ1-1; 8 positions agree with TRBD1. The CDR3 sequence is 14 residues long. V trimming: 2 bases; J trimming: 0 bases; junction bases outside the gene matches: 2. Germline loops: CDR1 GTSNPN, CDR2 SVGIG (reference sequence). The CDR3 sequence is CAWSPTGVNTEAFF. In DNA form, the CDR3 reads TGTGCCTGGAGTCCGACAGGGGTGAACACTGAAGCTTTCTTT.

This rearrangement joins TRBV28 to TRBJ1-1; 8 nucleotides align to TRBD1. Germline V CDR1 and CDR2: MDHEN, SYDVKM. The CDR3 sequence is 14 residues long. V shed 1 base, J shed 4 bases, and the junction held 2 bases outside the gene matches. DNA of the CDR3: TGTGCCAGCAGTTTATCGACAGGGGTCACTGAAGCTTTCTTT. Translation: CASSLSTGVTEAFF.

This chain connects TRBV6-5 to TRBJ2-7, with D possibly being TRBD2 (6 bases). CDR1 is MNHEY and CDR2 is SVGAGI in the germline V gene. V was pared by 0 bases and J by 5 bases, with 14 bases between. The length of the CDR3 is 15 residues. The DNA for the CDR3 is TGTGCCAGCAGTTACTCGAGCGTGTGGGAGGACGAGCAGTACTTC. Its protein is CASSYSSVWEDEQYF.

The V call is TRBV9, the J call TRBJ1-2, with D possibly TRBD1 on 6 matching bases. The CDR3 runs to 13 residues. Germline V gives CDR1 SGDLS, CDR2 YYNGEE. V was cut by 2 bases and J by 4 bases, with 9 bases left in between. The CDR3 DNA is TGTGCCAGCAGCGTTACAGGGACCTATGGCTACACCTTC. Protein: CASSVTGTYGYTF.

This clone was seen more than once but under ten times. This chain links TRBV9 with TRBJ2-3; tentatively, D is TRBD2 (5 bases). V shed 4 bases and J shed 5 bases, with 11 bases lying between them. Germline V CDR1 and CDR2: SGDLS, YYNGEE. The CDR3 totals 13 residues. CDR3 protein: CASSSNAGDTQYF. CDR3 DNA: TGTGCCAGCAGCTCCAACGCGGGAGATACGCAGTATTTT. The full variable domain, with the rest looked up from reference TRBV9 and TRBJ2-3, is DSGVTQTPKHLITATGQRVTLRCSPRSGDLSVYWYQQSLDQGLQFLIQYYNGEERAKGNILERFSAQQFPDLHSELNLSSLELGDSALYFCASSSNAGDTQYFGPGTRLTVL.

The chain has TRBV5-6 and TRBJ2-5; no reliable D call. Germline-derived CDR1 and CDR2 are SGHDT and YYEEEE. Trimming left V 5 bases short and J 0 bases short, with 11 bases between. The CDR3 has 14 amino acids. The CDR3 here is CASSSQANQETQYF. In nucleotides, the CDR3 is TGTGCCAGCAGTTCCCAGGCTAACCAAGAGACCCAGTACTTC.

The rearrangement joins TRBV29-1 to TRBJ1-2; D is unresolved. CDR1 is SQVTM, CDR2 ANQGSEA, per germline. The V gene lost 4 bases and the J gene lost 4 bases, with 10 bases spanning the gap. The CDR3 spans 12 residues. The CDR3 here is CSVGALLYGYTF. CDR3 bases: TGCAGCGTTGGGGCCCTCCTCTATGGCTACACCTTC.